One and the same sample provided the 4 T cell receptor beta chains below, sequenced in a study of neurological immune-mediated disorders. TCRdb fed the 5' RACE reads into MiXCR, producing one record per CDR3 protein. The sample carries about 53,000 distinct CDR3 sequences, approximately 4% recorded once. The sample comprised PBMCs. These receptors came from a woman in her 30s with multiple sclerosis.

This clonotype was counted many times. This chain connects TRBV11-2 to TRBJ2-7, with D perhaps TRBD1 (5 bases). The germline V gene has CDR1 SGHAT and CDR2 FQNNGV. V was pared by 0 bases and J by 6 bases, with 12 bases between. The CDR3 extends over 14 amino acids. The CDR3 nucleotides are TGTGCCAGCAGCTTAGAATCCGCAGGGTTCGAGCAGTACTTC. Translation gives CASSLESAGFEQYF.

This clonotype was counted ten times or more. The chain recombines TRBV20-1 with TRBJ2-7; maybe TRBD1 (5 bases). Trimming removed 1 base at V and 3 bases at J, with 10 bases between. Germline loops: CDR1 DFQATT, CDR2 SNEGSKA (reference sequence). The CDR3 spans 13 residues. The CDR3 DNA follows: TGCAGTGCTAGAGTGCAGGGTATCTACGAGCAGTACTTC. Translating gives CSARVQGIYEQYF.

This clonotype was counted many times. V gene TRBV20-1 combines with J gene TRBJ1-5, with D possibly being TRBD1 (5 bases). The CDR3 length is 15 residues. V was clipped by 4 bases and J by 0 bases, with 13 bases between them. The V gene's germline CDR1 is DFQATT and CDR2 SNEGSKA (reference sequence). The DNA for the CDR3 is TGCAGTGCTAATTCCAGGGATCATAGCAATCAGCCCCAGCATTTT. Translating gives CSANSRDHSNQPQHF.

Ten or more counts support this clonotype. This sequence joins TRBV5-4 and TRBJ2-5; no definite D call. Trimming took 1 base from V and 2 from J, leaving 9 bases between them. CDR1 and CDR2 from the germline V gene are SGHNT and YYREEE (reference sequence). The CDR3 runs to 14 residues. The CDR3 is CASSLLTGQETQYF. The CDR3 coding sequence is TGTGCCAGCAGCTTGTTAACGGGTCAAGAGACCCAGTACTTC.